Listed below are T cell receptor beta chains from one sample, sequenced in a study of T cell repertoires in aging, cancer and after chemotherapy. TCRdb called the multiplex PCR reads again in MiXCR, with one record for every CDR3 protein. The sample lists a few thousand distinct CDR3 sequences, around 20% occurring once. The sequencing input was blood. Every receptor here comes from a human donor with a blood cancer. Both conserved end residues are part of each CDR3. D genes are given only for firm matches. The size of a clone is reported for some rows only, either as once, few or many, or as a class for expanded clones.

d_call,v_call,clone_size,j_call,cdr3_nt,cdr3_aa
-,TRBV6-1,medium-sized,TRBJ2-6,TGTGCCAGCAGTGAGGGGGCTTACATCTCTGGGGCCAACGTCCTGACTTTC,CASSEGAYISGANVLTF
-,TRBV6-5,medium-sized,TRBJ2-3,TGTGCCAGCAAGGAGGGGTCCACAGATACGCAGTATTTT,CASKEGSTDTQYF
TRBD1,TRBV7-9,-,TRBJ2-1,TGTGCCAGCAGGTCCAGGGACAGGGGCAGCAATGAGCAGTTCTTC,CASRSRDRGSNEQFF
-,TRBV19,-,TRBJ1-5,TGTGCCACCCACCCGCAGGGTAATAGCAATCAGCCCCAGCATTTT,CATHPQGNSNQPQHF
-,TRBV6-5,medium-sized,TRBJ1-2,TGTGCCAGCAGTCACGACCCGGGGGGCAACTATGGCTACACCTTC,CASSHDPGGNYGYTF
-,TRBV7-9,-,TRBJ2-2,TGTGCCAGCAGCTTAGGTGGGACGGCGAACACCGGGGAGCTGTTTTTT,CASSLGGTANTGELFF
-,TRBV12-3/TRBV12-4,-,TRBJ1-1,TGTGCCAGCAGTTTATTGAGATTTGAAGCTTTCTTT,CASSLLRFEAFF
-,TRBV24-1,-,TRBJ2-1,TGTGCCACCAGTGATATAAATGAGCAGTTCTTC,CATSDINEQFF
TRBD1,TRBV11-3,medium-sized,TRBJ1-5,TGTGCCAGCAGCTTCCCGGGACAGGGGAAGGGCAATCAGCCCCAGCATTTT,CASSFPGQGKGNQPQHF
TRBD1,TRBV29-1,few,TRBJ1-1,TGCAGCGTTTCCCCGGGACAGGGGGTGACTGAAGCTTTCTTT,CSVSPGQGVTEAFF
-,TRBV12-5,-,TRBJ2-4,TGTGCCAGCAGTTCAGGAGGGGCAAACATTCAGTACTTC,CASSSGGANIQYF
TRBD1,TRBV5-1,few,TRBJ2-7,TGCGCCAGCAGCTTGGGTGGGACAGGGGGTGCCTACGAGCAGTACTTC,CASSLGGTGGAYEQYF
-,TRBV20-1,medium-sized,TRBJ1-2,TGCAGTGCTAGAGATGGGGGGCCCCTCGGCTACACCTTC,CSARDGGPLGYTF
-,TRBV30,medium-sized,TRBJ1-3,TGTGCCTGTCTGGGGAGGGGCTCTGGAAACACCATATATTTT,CACLGRGSGNTIYF
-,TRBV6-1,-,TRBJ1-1,TGCGCCAGCAGTGAAGCAGGGGTGGCTTTCTTT,CASSEAGVAFF
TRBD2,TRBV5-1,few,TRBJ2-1,TGCGCCAGCAGCCCCACGGTAGCGGGGGTCGACAATGAGCAGTTCTTC,CASSPTVAGVDNEQFF
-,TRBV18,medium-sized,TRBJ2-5,TGTGCCAGCTCACCATTGACAGAGAGACAAGAGACCCAGTACTTC,CASSPLTERQETQYF
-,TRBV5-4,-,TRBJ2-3,TGTGCCAGCAGCCGGGATGCGGGGAGCACAGATACGCAGTATTTT,CASSRDAGSTDTQYF
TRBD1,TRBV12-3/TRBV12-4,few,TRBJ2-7,TGTGCCAGCAGTTTGAATCGACAGGGGGTCTTGCACTTC,CASSLNRQGVLHF
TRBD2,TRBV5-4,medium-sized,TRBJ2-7,TGTGCCAGCAGCTCTGGCCGGTTGGCGGGAGCCTACGAGCAGTACTTC,CASSSGRLAGAYEQYF
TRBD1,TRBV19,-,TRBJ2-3,TGTGCCAGTAGTCCGTCGACAGGGAGAAGGGCAGATACGCAGTATTTT,CASSPSTGRRADTQYF
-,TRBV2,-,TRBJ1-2,TGTGCCAGCAGGCTACGGACAGACTATGGCTACACCTTC,CASRLRTDYGYTF
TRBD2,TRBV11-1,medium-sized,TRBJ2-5,TGTGCCAGCACCCCCCGGGCGGGGGGACGGGAGACCCAGTACTTC,CASTPRAGGRETQYF
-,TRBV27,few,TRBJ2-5,TGTGCCAGCAGTGAGACGGGTCAGCAGACCCAGTACTTC,CASSETGQQTQYF
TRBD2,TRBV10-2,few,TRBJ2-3,TGCGCCAGCAGTGAGCCGACTCTAGCGGTTAGCACAGATACGCAGTATTTT,CASSEPTLAVSTDTQYF
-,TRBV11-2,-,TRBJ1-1,TGTGCCAGCAGCTTAAGTGTGAGCAACACTGAAGCTTTCTTT,CASSLSVSNTEAFF
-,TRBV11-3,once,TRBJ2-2,TGTGCCAGCACAAGTAACGCGAACACCGGGGAGCTGTTTTTT,CASTSNANTGELFF
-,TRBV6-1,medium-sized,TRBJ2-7,TGTGCCAGCTCGGAGTCCTACGAGCAGTACTTC,CASSESYEQYF
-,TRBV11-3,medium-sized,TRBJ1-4,TGTGCCAGCAGCTTAGATGACAGAAGCACTAATGAAAAACTGTTTTTT,CASSLDDRSTNEKLFF
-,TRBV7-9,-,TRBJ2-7,TGTGCCAGCAGCTTAGATCGAAAACCTCTAACCTACGAGCAGTACTTC,CASSLDRKPLTYEQYF
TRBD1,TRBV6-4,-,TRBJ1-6,TGTGCCAGCAGGCGGACAGGGGGCGACTATAATTCACCCCTCCACTTT,CASRRTGGDYNSPLHF
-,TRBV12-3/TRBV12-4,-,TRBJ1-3,TGTGCTAGTGGTTTGGGAAACCGGGACTTTGGAAACACCATATATTTT,CASGLGNRDFGNTIYF
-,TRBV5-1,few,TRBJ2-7,TGCGCCAGCAGCTTGGATAGAAGATACGAGCAGTACTTC,CASSLDRRYEQYF
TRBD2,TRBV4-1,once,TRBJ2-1,TGCGCCAGCAGCCGGCTAGCGGGATTTTACAATGAGCAGTTCTTC,CASSRLAGFYNEQFF
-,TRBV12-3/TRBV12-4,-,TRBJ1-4,TGTGCCAGCAGCCCGACCTGGGAAGGAAAACTGTTTTTT,CASSPTWEGKLFF
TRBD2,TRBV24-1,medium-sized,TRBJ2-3,TGTGCCACCAGCGATCGGCGGGAGGGTCGAGATACGCAGTATTTT,CATSDRREGRDTQYF
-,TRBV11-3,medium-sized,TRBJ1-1,TGTGCCAGCAGCCCTACAGTGAACACTGAAGCTTTCTTT,CASSPTVNTEAFF